Listed below are T cell receptor beta chains from one sample, sequenced in a study of cytomegalovirus exposure and HLA in healthy donors. Sequencing used immunoSEQ multiplex PCR; TCRdb keeps in-frame clones, though not all of them. The sample has some 140,000 clones, around 88% seen once. Sequenced sample: PBMCs. All receptors derive from a man younger than 35 in good health and CMV-seropositive. Both conserved end residues are part of each CDR3. D genes are given only for firm matches. The size of a clone is reported for some rows only, either as once, few or many, or as a class for expanded clones.

>TRBV7-2|.|TRBJ2-5|.
CASSSQAYQETQYF
TGTGCCAGCAGTTCACAAGCGTACCAAGAGACCCAGTACTTC
>TRBV7-3|.|TRBJ2-1|TRBD2
CASSSLAGGYNEQFF
TGTGCCAGCAGCTCCTTAGCGGGGGGATACAATGAGCAGTTCTTC
>TRBV29-1|few|TRBJ2-3|TRBD2
CSVLTSGRAGDTQYF
TGCAGCGTTCTGACTAGCGGGAGGGCAGGAGATACGCAGTATTTT
>TRBV7-9|.|TRBJ2-3|.
CASSPRGQTSTDTQYF
TGTGCCAGCAGCCCCCGAGGACAGACTAGCACAGATACGCAGTATTTT
>TRBV15|.|TRBJ2-1|.
CATYRDSINEQFF
TGTGCCACCTACCGGGACTCGATCAATGAGCAGTTCTTC
>TRBV19|.|TRBJ2-1|TRBD1
CASSDRVWGSGNEQFF
TGTGCCAGTAGTGACAGGGTCTGGGGGTCGGGCAATGAGCAGTTCTTC
>TRBV4-2|.|TRBJ2-6|TRBD1
CASSQADRVGANVLTF
TGTGCCAGCAGCCAAGCCGACAGGGTTGGGGCCAACGTCCTGACTTTC
>TRBV7-3|.|TRBJ2-1|.
CASSFKGGLSSYNEQFF
TGTGCCAGCAGCTTTAAGGGGGGACTAAGCTCCTACAATGAGCAGTTCTTC
>TRBV18|.|TRBJ2-5|.
CASSLQGSETQYF
TGTGCCAGCTCACTACAGGGATCAGAGACCCAGTACTTC
>TRBV7-9|.|TRBJ1-5|.
CASSFEHNQPQHF
TGTGCCAGCAGCTTTGAGCACAATCAGCCCCAGCATTTT
>TRBV29-1|few|TRBJ1-1|TRBD1
CSANRGPEAFF
TGCAGCGCCAACAGGGGGCCTGAAGCTTTCTTT
>TRBV5-1|.|TRBJ2-3|.
CASSEGGLQADTQYF
TGCGCCAGCAGCGAGGGCGGGTTGCAGGCAGATACGCAGTATTTT
>TRBV5-1|.|TRBJ2-7|.
CASSFNTYEQYF
TGCGCCAGCAGCTTCAACACCTACGAGCAGTACTTC
>TRBV7-2|.|TRBJ2-3|TRBD2
CASSSRGRGGSTDTQYF
TGTGCCAGCAGCTCCCGCGGGAGGGGGGGCAGCACAGATACGCAGTATTTT
>TRBV27|.|TRBJ2-3|.
CASRGGGSRDTQYF
TGTGCCAGCAGGGGGGGTGGGAGTCGTGATACGCAGTATTTT
>TRBV13|.|TRBJ2-7|TRBD2
CASREREMGYEQYF
TGTGCCAGCCGGGAGCGGGAGATGGGGTACGAGCAGTACTTC
>TRBV7-9|.|TRBJ1-2|.
CASSSGGGSSVVNYGYTF
TGTGCCAGCAGCTCGGGAGGGGGGTCTTCAGTTGTTAACTATGGCTACACCTTC
>TRBV28|.|TRBJ2-1|TRBD2
CASGLAGVLSSYNEQFF
TGTGCCAGCGGACTAGCGGGAGTCCTCAGCTCCTACAATGAGCAGTTCTTC
>TRBV5-1|.|TRBJ2-7|TRBD1
CASNPSAGGYEQYF
TGCGCCAGCAATCCCTCGGCAGGGGGTTACGAGCAGTACTTC
>TRBV9|few|TRBJ1-6|TRBD1
CASSVGQAAAPLHF
TGTGCCAGCAGCGTGGGACAGGCGGCGGCACCCCTCCACTTT
>TRBV5-1|.|TRBJ2-7|TRBD1
CASSPLGQVQYF
TGCGCCAGCAGCCCCCTCGGACAGGTCCAGTACTTC
>TRBV27|.|TRBJ2-2|TRBD1
CASSIMDRVNTGELFF
TGTGCCAGCAGCATCATGGACAGGGTAAACACCGGGGAGCTGTTTTTT
>TRBV4-3|.|TRBJ1-3|TRBD1
CASTPDPDREDTIYF
TGCGCCAGCACTCCTGATCCGGACAGGGAGGACACCATATATTTT
>TRBV27|once|TRBJ2-1|TRBD1
CASSSTGGGYNEQFF
TGTGCCAGCAGTTCAACAGGGGGCGGGTACAATGAGCAGTTCTTC
>TRBV6-5|.|TRBJ2-1|TRBD2
CASSTSGTSRDEQFF
TGTGCCAGCAGCACCTCGGGGACTAGCCGCGATGAGCAGTTCTTC
>TRBV27|.|TRBJ2-7|.
CASASIQGYEQYF
TGTGCCAGCGCTTCTATTCAGGGATACGAGCAGTACTTC
>TRBV7-2|.|TRBJ2-4|.
CASSSEGLLGKNIQYF
TGTGCCAGCAGCTCTGAGGGACTCCTAGGCAAAAACATTCAGTACTTC
>TRBV5-1|.|TRBJ2-1|TRBD1
CASSAGTGDRAEQFF
TGCGCCAGCAGCGCCGGGACAGGGGACAGGGCTGAGCAGTTCTTC
>TRBV7-3|.|TRBJ2-1|.
CASSFDRNYNEQFF
TGTGCCAGCAGCTTTGACAGAAACTACAATGAGCAGTTCTTC
>TRBV30|few|TRBJ1-3|.
CAWATWGSGNTIYF
TGTGCCTGGGCAACCTGGGGTTCGGGGAACACCATATATTTT
>TRBV11-2|.|TRBJ1-5|.
CASSPSSNQPQHF
TGTGCCAGCAGCCCTTCTAGCAATCAGCCCCAGCATTTT
>TRBV7-8|.|TRBJ1-4|.
CASRGLMAGRAENEKLFF
TGTGCCAGCAGGGGGTTGATGGCAGGGAGGGCCGAGAATGAAAAACTGTTTTTT
>TRBV5-6|.|TRBJ1-4|.
CASSSPREKLFF
TGTGCCAGCAGCTCCCCGAGGGAAAAACTGTTTTTT